The sequence of this T cell receptor beta chain was determined in a study of T cells after yellow fever vaccination. Study-wide findings and caveats: Some clonotypes, a small share, were shared between CD4 and CD8 compartments. Once the booster was given, most primary-vaccination clones reappeared, at just under 98% for CD4 and roughly 90% for CD8.

The V gene lost 3 bases and the J gene lost 8 bases, with 7 bases spanning the gap. Germline CDR1 MNHEY, CDR2 SVGEGT. The CDR3 has 11 residues. This clonotype came up many times. Its specificity is not known. Template-switching 5'RACE yielded the TCR cDNA; a universal primer site and UMIs were added in the process. One entry per CDR3 protein, called by TCRdb with MiXCR from the 5' RACE reads. Of tens of thousands of distinct CDR3 sequences in the sample, around 7.8% were seen once. The sequence derives from a man between 18 and 29 years old who received the YFV17D yellow fever vaccine. The sample here was CD8+ T cells sorted from PBMCs, taken 10 to 11 days after the first yellow fever vaccination. The V gene is TRBV6-2 or TRBV6-3, the J gene TRBJ2-5; the D call may be TRBD1 or TRBD2 (5 bases each). This CDR3 is CASSYRDTQYF. Written as DNA, the CDR3 is TGTGCCAGCAGTTATCGGGACACCCAGTACTTC.